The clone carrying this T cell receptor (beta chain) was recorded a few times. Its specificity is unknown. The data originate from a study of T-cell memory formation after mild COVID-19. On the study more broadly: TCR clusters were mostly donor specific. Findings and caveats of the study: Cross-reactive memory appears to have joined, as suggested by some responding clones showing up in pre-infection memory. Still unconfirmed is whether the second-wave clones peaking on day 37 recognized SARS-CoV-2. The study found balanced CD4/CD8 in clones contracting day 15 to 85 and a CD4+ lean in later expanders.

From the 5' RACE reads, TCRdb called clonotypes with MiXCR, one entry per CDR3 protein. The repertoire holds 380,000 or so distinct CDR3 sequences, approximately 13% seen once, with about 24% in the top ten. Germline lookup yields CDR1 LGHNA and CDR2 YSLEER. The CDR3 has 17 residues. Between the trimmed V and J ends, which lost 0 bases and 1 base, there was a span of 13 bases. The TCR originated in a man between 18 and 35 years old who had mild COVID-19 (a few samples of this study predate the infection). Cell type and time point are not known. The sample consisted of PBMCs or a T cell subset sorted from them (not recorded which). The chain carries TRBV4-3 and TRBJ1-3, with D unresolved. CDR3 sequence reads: CASSQDRSLYSGNTIYF. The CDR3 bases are TGCGCCAGCAGCCAAGATCGGTCCCTATATTCTGGAAACACCATATATTTT.